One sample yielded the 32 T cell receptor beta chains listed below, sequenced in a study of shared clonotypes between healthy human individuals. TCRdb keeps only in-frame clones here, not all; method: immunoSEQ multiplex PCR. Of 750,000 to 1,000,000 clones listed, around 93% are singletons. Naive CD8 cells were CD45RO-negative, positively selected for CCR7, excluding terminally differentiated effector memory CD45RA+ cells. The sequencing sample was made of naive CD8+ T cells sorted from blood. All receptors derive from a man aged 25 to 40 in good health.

Written as DNA, the CDR3 is TGCGCCAGCAGCCAAGAGAGTTCCAGGGGTGACACTGAAGCTTTCTTT. Its protein product is CASSQESSRGDTEAFF. The rearrangement uses TRBV4-3 and TRBJ1-1, with D possibly being TRBD1 (6 bases). Trimming took 0 bases from V and 3 from J, leaving 14 bases between them. From germline, CDR1 is LGHNA and CDR2 YSLEER. The CDR3 is 16 residues long.

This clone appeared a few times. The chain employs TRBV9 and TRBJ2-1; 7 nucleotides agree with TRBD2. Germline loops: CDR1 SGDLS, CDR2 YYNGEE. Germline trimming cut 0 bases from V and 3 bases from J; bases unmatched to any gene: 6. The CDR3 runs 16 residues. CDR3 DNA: TGTGCCAGCAGCGTAGCAGGGCTAGCGGACTACAATGAGCAGTTCTTC. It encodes CASSVAGLADYNEQFF. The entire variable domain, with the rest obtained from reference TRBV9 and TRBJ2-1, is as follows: DSGVTQTPKHLITATGQRVTLRCSPRSGDLSVYWYQQSLDQGLQFLIQYYNGEERAKGNILERFSAQQFPDLHSELNLSSLELGDSALYFCASSVAGLADYNEQFFGPGTRLTVL.

As DNA, the CDR3 is TGTGCCTGGGAGCAAGGGACGGGGAAGTCCTACGAGCAGTACTTC. Its protein is CAWEQGTGKSYEQYF. The chain has TRBV30 and TRBJ2-7; D might be TRBD1 or TRBD2, each matching 5 bases. Germline V gene lookup returns CDR1 GTSNPN and CDR2 SVGIG (reference sequence). This CDR3 has 15 residues. The V end was cut by 5 bases, the J end by 1 base, with 18 bases between.

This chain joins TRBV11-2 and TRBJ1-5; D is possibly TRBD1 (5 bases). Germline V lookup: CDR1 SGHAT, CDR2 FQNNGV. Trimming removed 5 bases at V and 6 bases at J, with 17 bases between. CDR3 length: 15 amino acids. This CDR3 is CASSAGLGGSQPQHF. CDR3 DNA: TGTGCCAGCAGCGCGGGTCTGGGGGGTAGTCAGCCCCAGCATTTT.

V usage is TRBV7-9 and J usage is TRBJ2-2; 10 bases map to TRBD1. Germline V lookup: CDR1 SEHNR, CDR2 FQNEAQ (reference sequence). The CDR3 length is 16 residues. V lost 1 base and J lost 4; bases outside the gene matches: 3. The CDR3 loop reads CASSLEDRGSTGELFF. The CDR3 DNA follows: TGTGCCAGCAGCTTAGAGGACAGGGGGTCCACCGGGGAGCTGTTTTTT.

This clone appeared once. CDR3 region: CASSEFRGVYSNEQFF. The CDR3 nucleotides read TGTGCCAGCAGTGAATTTCGCGGAGTGTACAGCAATGAGCAGTTCTTC. The J gene is TRBJ2-1, the V gene TRBV25-1; no firm D call. Trimming took 1 base from V and 6 from J, leaving 16 bases between them. This CDR3 spans 16 amino acids. Germline values: CDR1 MGHDK, CDR2 SYGVNS.

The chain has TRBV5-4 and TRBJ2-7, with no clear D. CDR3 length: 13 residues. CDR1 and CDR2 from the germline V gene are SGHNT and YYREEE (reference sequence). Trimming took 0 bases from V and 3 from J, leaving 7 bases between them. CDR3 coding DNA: TGTGCCAGCAGCTTGGAAAACGACTACGAGCAGTACTTC. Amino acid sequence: CASSLENDYEQYF.

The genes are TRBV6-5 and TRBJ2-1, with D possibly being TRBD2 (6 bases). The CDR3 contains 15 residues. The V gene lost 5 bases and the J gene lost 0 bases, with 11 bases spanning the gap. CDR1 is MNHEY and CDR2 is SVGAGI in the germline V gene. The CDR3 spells CASSVPGSSYNEQFF. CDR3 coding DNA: TGTGCCAGCAGTGTTCCCGGGAGCTCCTACAATGAGCAGTTCTTC.

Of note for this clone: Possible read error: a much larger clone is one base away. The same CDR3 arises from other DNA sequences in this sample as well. The CDR3 sequence is CASSGNEQFF. CDR3 coding DNA: TGTGCCAGTAGCGGCAATGAGCAGTTCTTC. J is TRBJ2-1 and V is TRBV9, with a possible D match to TRBD2 (6 bases). CDR3 length equals 10 residues. Germline V CDR1 and CDR2: SGDLS, YYNGEE.

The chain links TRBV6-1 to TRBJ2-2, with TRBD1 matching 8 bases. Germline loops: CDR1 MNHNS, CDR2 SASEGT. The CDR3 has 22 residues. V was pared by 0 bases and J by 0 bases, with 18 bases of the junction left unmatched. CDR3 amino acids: CASSEAFVRTGGYFANTGELFF. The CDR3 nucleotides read TGTGCCAGCAGTGAAGCATTCGTCCGCACAGGGGGTTATTTCGCGAACACCGGGGAGCTGTTTTTT.

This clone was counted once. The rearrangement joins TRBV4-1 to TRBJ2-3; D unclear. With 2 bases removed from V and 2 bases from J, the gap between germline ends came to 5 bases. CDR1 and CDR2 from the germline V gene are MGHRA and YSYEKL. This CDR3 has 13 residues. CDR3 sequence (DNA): TGCGCCAGCAGCCAACTAATCACAGATACGCAGTATTTT. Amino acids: CASSQLITDTQYF.

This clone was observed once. The chain's CDR3 is CASSPPTGPTDTQYF. CDR3 nucleotides: TGTGCCAGCAGCCCCCCAACAGGTCCCACAGATACGCAGTATTTT. This chain joins TRBV5-5 and TRBJ2-3; TRBD1 might be the D (5 bases). Between the trimmed V and J ends, which lost 4 bases and 2 bases, there was a span of 14 bases. The CDR3 has 15 residues. The germline CDR1 and CDR2 sequences are SGHKS and YYEKEE (reference sequence).

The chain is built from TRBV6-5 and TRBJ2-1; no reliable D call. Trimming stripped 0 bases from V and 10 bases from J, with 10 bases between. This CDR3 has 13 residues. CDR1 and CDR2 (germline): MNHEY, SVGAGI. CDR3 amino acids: CASSYSTWGEQFF. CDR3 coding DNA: TGTGCCAGCAGTTACTCGACGTGGGGAGAGCAGTTCTTC.

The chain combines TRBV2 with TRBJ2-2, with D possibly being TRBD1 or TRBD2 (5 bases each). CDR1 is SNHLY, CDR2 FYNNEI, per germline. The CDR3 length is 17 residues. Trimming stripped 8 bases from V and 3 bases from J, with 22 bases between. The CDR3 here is CASQESSGTRDTGELFF. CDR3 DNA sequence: TGTGCCAGCCAGGAATCTTCCGGGACCAGAGACACCGGGGAGCTGTTTTTT.

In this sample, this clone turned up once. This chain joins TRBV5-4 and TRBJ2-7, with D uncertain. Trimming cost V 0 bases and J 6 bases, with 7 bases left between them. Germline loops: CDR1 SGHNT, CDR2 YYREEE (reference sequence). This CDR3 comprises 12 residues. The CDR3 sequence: CASSLGAFEQYF. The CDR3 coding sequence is TGTGCCAGCAGCTTGGGAGCGTTCGAGCAGTACTTC.

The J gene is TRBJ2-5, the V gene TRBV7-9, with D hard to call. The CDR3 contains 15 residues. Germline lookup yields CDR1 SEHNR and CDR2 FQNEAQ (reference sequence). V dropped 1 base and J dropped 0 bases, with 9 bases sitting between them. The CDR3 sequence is CASSLGATYQETQYF. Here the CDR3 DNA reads TGTGCCAGCAGCTTAGGGGCAACTTACCAAGAGACCCAGTACTTC. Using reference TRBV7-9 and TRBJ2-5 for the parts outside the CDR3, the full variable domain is DTGVSQNPRHKITKRGQNVTFRCDPISEHNRLYWYRQTLGQGPEFLTYFQNEAQLEKSRLLSDRFSAERPKGSFSTLEIQRTEQGDSAMYLCASSLGATYQETQYFGPGTRLLVL.

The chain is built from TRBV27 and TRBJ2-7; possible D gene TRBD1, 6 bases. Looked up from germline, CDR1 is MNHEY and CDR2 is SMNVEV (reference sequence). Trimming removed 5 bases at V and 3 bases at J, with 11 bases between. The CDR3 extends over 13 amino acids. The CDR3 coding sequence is TGTGCCAGCAGTCACCAAGGGGGCTACGAGCAGTACTTC. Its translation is CASSHQGGYEQYF.

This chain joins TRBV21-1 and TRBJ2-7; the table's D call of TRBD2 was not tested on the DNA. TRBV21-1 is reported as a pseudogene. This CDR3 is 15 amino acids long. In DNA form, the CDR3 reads TGTGCCAGCAGGAGAGAACTACACGTGTTAGACGAGCAGTACTTC. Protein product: CASRRELHVLDEQYF.

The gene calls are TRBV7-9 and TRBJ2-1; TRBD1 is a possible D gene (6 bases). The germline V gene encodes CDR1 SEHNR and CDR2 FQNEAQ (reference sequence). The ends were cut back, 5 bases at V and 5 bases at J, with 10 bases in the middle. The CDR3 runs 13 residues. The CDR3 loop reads CASSEDSHNEQFF. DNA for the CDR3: TGTGCCAGCAGCGAGGACAGTCACAATGAGCAGTTCTTC.

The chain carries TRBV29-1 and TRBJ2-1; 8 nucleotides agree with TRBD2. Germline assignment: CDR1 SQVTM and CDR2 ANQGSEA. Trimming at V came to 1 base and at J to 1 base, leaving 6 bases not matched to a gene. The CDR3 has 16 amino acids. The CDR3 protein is CSVEVTSGGSYNEQFF. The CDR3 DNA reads TGCAGCGTTGAAGTAACTAGCGGAGGATCCTACAATGAGCAGTTCTTC.

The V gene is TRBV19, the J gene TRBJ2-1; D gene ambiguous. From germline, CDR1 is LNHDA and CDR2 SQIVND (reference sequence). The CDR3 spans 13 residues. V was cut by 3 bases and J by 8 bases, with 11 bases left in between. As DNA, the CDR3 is TGTGCCAGTAGTATCCTCCCCGAGGATGAGCAGTTCTTC. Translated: CASSILPEDEQFF.

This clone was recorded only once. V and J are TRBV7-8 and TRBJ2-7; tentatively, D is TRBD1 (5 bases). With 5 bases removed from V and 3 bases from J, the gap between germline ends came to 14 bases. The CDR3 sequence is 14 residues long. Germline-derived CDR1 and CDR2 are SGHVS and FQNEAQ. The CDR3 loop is CASSLDQGIYEQYF. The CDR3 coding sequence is TGTGCCAGCAGCCTAGATCAGGGAATCTACGAGCAGTACTTC.

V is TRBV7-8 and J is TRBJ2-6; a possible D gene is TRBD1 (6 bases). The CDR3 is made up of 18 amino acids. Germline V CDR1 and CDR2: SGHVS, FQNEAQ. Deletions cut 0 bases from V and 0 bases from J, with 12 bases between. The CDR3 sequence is CASSLAWDKSSGANVLTF. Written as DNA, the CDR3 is TGTGCCAGCAGCTTAGCTTGGGACAAAAGCTCTGGGGCCAACGTCCTGACTTTC.

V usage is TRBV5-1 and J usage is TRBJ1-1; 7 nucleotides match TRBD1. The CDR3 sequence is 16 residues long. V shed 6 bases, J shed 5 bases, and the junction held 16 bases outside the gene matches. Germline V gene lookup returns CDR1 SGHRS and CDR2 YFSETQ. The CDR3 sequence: CASTSRGGRSGTEAFF. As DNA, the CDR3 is TGCGCCAGCACCTCTCGAGGGGGCAGATCGGGAACTGAAGCTTTCTTT.

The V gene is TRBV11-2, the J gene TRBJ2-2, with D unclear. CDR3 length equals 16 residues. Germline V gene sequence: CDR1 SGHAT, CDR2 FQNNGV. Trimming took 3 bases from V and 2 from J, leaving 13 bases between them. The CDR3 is CASSFAWTSNTGELFF. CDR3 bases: TGTGCCAGCAGCTTCGCGTGGACCAGCAACACCGGGGAGCTGTTTTTT.

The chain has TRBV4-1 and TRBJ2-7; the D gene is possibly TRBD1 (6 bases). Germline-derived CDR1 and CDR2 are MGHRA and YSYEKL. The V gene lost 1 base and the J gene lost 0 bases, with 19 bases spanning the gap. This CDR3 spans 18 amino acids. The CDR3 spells CASSQGPLQGPNSYEQYF. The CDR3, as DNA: TGCGCCAGCAGCCAAGGTCCCTTACAGGGACCGAACTCCTACGAGCAGTACTTC.

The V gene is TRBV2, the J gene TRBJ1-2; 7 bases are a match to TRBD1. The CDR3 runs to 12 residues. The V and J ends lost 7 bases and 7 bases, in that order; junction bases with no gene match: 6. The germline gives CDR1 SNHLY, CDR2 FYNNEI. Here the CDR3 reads CASISGGGGYTF. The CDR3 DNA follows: TGTGCCAGCATTTCAGGGGGTGGTGGCTACACCTTC.

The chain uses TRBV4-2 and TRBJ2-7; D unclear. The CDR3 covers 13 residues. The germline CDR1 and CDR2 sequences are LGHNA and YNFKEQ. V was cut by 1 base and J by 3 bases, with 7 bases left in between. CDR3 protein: CASSQGGGYEQYF. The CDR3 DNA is TGTGCCAGCAGCCAAGGTGGTGGCTACGAGCAGTACTTC.

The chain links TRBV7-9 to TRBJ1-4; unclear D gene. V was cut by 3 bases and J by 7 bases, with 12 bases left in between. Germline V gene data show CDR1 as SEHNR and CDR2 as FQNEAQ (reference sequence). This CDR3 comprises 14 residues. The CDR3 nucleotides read TGTGCCAGCAGCTTGGGAGGACGCCGTGAAAAACTGTTTTTT. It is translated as CASSLGGRREKLFF. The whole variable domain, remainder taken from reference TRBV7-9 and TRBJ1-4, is DTGVSQNPRHKITKRGQNVTFRCDPISEHNRLYWYRQTLGQGPEFLTYFQNEAQLEKSRLLSDRFSAERPKGSFSTLEIQRTEQGDSAMYLCASSLGGRREKLFFGSGTQLSVL.

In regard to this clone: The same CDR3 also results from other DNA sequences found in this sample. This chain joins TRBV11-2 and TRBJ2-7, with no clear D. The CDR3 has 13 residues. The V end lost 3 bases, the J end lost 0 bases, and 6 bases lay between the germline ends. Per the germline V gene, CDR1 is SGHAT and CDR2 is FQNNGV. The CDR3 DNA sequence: TGTGCCAGCAGCTTTGGTAGCTCCTACGAGCAGTACTTC. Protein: CASSFGSSYEQYF.

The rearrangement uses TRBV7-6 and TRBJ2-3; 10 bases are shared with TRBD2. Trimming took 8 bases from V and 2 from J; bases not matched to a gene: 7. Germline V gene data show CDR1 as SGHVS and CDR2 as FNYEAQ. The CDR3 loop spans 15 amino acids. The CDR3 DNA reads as TGTGCCAGCCGCCTAGCGGGAGAATTCACAGATACGCAGTATTTT. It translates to CASRLAGEFTDTQYF.

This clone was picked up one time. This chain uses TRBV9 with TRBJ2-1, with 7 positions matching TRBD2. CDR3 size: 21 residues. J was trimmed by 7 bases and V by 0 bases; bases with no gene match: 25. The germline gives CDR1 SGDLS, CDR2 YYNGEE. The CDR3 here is CASSVVPRDSASGLVGNEQFF. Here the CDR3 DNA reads TGTGCCAGCAGCGTAGTGCCCCGAGACTCCGCTAGCGGCCTAGTGGGGAATGAGCAGTTCTTC. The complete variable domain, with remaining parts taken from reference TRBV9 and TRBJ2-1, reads DSGVTQTPKHLITATGQRVTLRCSPRSGDLSVYWYQQSLDQGLQFLIQYYNGEERAKGNILERFSAQQFPDLHSELNLSSLELGDSALYFCASSVVPRDSASGLVGNEQFFGPGTRLTVL.